Many counts were recorded for the clone carrying this T cell receptor beta chain. The antigen remains undetermined. This entry is derived from a study of response to subunit inactivated influenza vaccine. Study results and caveats: That few new T cells are recruited by each seasonal influenza vaccination was the authors' suggestion.

TCRdb reanalysed the RT-PCR reads using MiXCR and keeps one entry per CDR3 protein. The sample holds 500,000 to 600,000 distinct CDR3 sequences, roughly 8.2% seen once. The TCR originated in a man aged 45 to 75 who received an inactivated influenza vaccine. The input for sequencing was PBMCs from blood, taken about 24 months after vaccination.

The CDR3 protein is CASRAGPALDEQYF. CDR3 nucleotide sequence: TGTGCCAGCCGAGCGGGACCCGCCTTAGACGAGCAGTACTTC. The chain carries TRBV3-1 and TRBJ2-7; 7 nucleotides line up with TRBD2. The CDR3 has 14 residues. CDR1 is LGHDT, CDR2 YNNKEL, per germline (reference sequence). V lost 8 bases and J lost 5; bases outside the gene matches: 12.